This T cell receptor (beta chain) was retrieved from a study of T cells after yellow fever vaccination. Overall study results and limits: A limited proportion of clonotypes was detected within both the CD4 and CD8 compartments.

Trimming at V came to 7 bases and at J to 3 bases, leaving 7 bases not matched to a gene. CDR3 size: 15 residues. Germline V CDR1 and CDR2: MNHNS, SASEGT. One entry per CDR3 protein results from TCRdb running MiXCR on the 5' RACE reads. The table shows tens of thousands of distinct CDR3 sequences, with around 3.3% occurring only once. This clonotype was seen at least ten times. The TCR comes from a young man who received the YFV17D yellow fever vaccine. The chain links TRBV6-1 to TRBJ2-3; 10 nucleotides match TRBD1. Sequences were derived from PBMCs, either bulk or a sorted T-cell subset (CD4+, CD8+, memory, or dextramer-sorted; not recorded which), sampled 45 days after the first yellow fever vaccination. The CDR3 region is CASKPGQGWTDTQYF. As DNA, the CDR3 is TGTGCCAGCAAACCGGGACAGGGGTGGACAGATACGCAGTATTTT.